This T cell receptor (beta chain) was found in a study of cytomegalovirus exposure and HLA in healthy donors (dated by TCRdb to between 2016 and 2019). With respect to the entire study: An earlier analysis of several hundred of the donors reported approximately 270 Gb of sequence data and approximately 110 million unique TCR beta sequences from about 200 million T cells. About 320 gigabases of sequencing data and tens of millions of unique TCR sequences were included in an early release covering 550 to 800 HLA-typed donors. Among the approximately 400 genotyped donors, around 81% belonged to the genetic ancestry cluster associated with self-reported Caucasian donors. The study aimed to test whether cataloging public T cell receptors could reveal signatures of past pathogen exposure. The study profiled the T cell repertoires of under 700 subjects by immunosequencing and related them to cytomegalovirus serostatus. Besides the first cohort of under 700 subjects, a separate validation cohort made up of about 120 different subjects was used. To predict cytomegalovirus infection status, the study combined high-throughput TCR immunosequencing, statistical association of individual TCRs with disease status, and machine learning. A later analysis re-analyzed previously published TCR beta repertoires from 660 or so donors and added high-resolution HLA genotyping to study TCR occurrence patterns. Rather than using new phenotypic data, the later analysis identified candidate immune exposures from TCR beta sequences and from how often those sequences occurred across donors. An earlier analysis of roughly 580 of the donors used high-throughput TCR beta sequencing to judge whether each TCR beta V gene segment behaved as functional or pseudogenic. Donor age, sex, ethnicity and CMV serostatus were compiled together with the repertoire data. A later genetic analysis took genome-wide SNP genotypes for 398 of the 666 donors and used that subset as a discovery cohort. Every discovery cohort repertoire had been produced on one sequencing platform. HLA typing covered class I and class II loci at four-digit resolution. The number of donors typed differed by locus, with about 629-640 for A, B, C, DRB1 and DQB1, over 500 for DQA1, over 600 for DPA1, and some 440 for DPB1. Because of strong linkage in the cohort, roughly five DR-DQ haplotypes were treated as single units for association and clustering. On average, around 230,000 unique TCR beta nucleotide sequences were sequenced per donor among some 420 genotyped donors of the cohort, with roughly 20% of those sequences being non-productive.

The library was made by the immunoSEQ multiplex PCR assay. For the multiplex PCR, a mixture combining 60 forward primers for TCR Vbeta segments and 13 reverse primers for TCR Jbeta segments was used. The CDR3 region of rearranged TCR beta genes was amplified from genomic DNA by a multiplex PCR assay. Amplified TCR beta libraries were sequenced as 87-base-pair reads on the Illumina HiSeq System. Per the source publication's procedure: Across the 600 to 700 repertoires, a later analysis counted around 80 million unique TCR beta chains, 8.5 million to 12 million of which were shared by at least two donors. To remove PCR and sequencing errors, raw reads were error-corrected and collapsed into unique sequences using a nearest-neighbor algorithm that merged closely related sequences. V, D and J gene segments were assigned by aligning CDR3 sequences to IMGT reference sequences. For a sequence to be retained, a match of at least six nucleotides was required to both a V gene segment and a J gene segment. Rearrangements were classified as productive when the CDR3 lacked stop codons and remained in frame with V and J, and all other rearrangements were classified as non-productive. CDR3 was defined according to IMGT convention as the region running from the second conserved V-encoded cysteine to the conserved J-encoded phenylalanine. The earlier analysis of fewer than 750 of the donors excluded sequences that lacked an unambiguous match to a single V gene segment. An earlier analysis of a few hundred of the donors called V segments functional above 56.7% productive rearrangements and segregating when the between-donor standard deviation exceeded 5%. A statistical classification framework was built to diagnose cytomegalovirus status from the catalog of TCR beta chain sequences. V and J gene assignment, in a later analysis, came from comparing TCR nucleotide sequences with IMGT/GENE-DB human TR gene sequences. The TCRdist pipeline was used in a later analysis to assign CDR3 sequences and most-parsimonious VDJ recombination scenarios. In a later analysis, every TCR beta chain was defined by the combination of its CDR3 amino acid sequence and its V-gene family, and reads without a unique V-gene family were dropped. To address suspected cross-contamination and a sequencing artifact, a later analysis removed 550 to 750 highly shared, low-generation-probability nucleotide sequences. In a later analysis, a clonal expansion index for each public chain was calculated from normalized within-repertoire ranks of inferred template counts. A later analysis computed generation probabilities with a VDJ recombination model fitted to out-of-frame rearrangements, and checked the results against IGoR. Hypergeometric tests were used in a later analysis to score TCR-TCR, TCR-HLA and TCR-CMV co-occurrence, with a repertoire-size bias correction applied to the TCR pairs. A later analysis estimated false discovery rates by permuting HLA or CMV assignments 20 times. In a later analysis, co-occurring TCRs were grouped with DBSCAN, and TCRdist sequence similarity was added when clustering was performed within HLA-allele-positive subsets. Repertoires with fewer than 30,000 or more than 120,000 public chains, plus five repertoires with anomalous nucleotide sharing, were excluded from co-occurrence clustering. TCRdb stores this immuneACCESS table with in-frame sequences only. Part of the clones is absent; in the studies checked, under half of the shortfall reflects unresolved V genes, and no reason is known for the rest. That table is the source of V, J and clone size, and D and trimming were worked out from the DNA. The sample table on file contains about 170,000 clones. Around 1.2% of the sample belongs to the ten largest clones.

CDR1 and CDR2, looked up from the germline V gene (reference sequence), are LNHNV and YYDKDF. The cysteine opens and the phenylalanine closes a CDR3 of 15 amino acids. The read is trimmed to its CDR3 DNA, 45 bases read in frame from base 1. V has 4 bases trimmed and J has 4 bases trimmed; junction bases matching no gene number 7. To note about this clone: Its target antigen remains unknown.

In total, over 600 healthy bone marrow donors made up the cohort. At the time of sampling, all cohort members were nominally healthy, though unrecorded immune exposures were likely present. The donor was CMV seronegative and was included in the group of several hundred seronegative cohort members. A peripheral blood sample was collected from each donor, and TCR beta sequencing was performed on peripheral blood mononuclear cells. Genomic DNA extraction from the blood cell samples was performed with the Qiagen DNeasy Blood Extraction Kit. Findings and caveats that apply to the study as a whole: Assigning TCR associations to individual alleles was difficult when HLA alleles, especially DR and DQ, strongly co-occurred. Most CMV-associated TCR beta chains appeared to be HLA-restricted in a later analysis, and the HLA associations seemed to be driven largely by CMV exposure. In a later analysis, some 17,000 TCR beta sequences were associated with specific HLA alleles at a false discovery rate of 0.05. Most TCR sequences were seen in very few donors, while some public TCRs were found in many individuals. A few of the identified cytomegalovirus-associated TCR beta chains were confirmed in vitro to be specific for cytomegalovirus antigens. The presence/absence analyses assumed that sequencing depth was roughly uniform across donors, and that assumption may not be true. V-gene and J-gene trimming of TCR beta chains was associated with a missense DCLRE1C variant in a later genetic analysis, and the association was replicated in an independent cohort. In a later analysis, HLA-associated TCR beta chains were found to be more clonally expanded and to have lower generation probabilities than equally common non-associated chains. Because some donors lacked HLA typing at each locus, the association tests relied only on the typed subset. Linkage disequilibrium might explain the correlated functional status among segregating V segments, but an unknown experimental factor could not be excluded. Compared with the approximately 670-donor mean, donors in an Asian-associated ancestry cluster had fewer N-insertions in productive TCRs, according to a later genetic analysis. The classifier was reported to diagnose cytomegalovirus status with high specificity and sensitivity in both the original and validation cohorts. A cluster of highly shared sequence variants was judged likely to represent a technical artifact of the sequencing pipeline. This cohort had only TCR beta chains sequenced, and the lack of alpha or paired-chain data limited which features could be detected. A later analysis found that TCR association rates varied across HLA loci, with DRB1 alleles showing the most associated TCRs and HLA-C alleles the fewest. A further reported finding was that TCR beta sequences accurately predicted the HLA-A and HLA-B alleles for most subjects in the first cohort. Because counts were too low, more than 15 rarely observed V segments, including chromosome 9 orphons, were excluded from the earlier analysis of some 590 of the donors. Because the 87-base-pair reads could not distinguish some IMGT-functional V segments, including TRBV6-2 and TRBV6-3, those segments were excluded. A total of fewer than 200 TCR beta chains were listed by the study as associated with cytomegalovirus. The authors suggested that the approach could potentially be generalized to other disease states and immunological phenotypes. In an earlier analysis of around 600 of the donors, most TCR beta V segments appeared in productive rearrangements about 87% or about 30% of the time, broadly matching IMGT annotations. A later analysis reported that several top co-occurrence clusters appeared linked to parvovirus B19, influenza, CMV and Epstein-Barr virus. For the cohort, immune exposure information was limited to CMV serostatus.

Recombination joined TRBV15 with TRBJ2-3, with TRBD1 matching 8 junction bases. Sequencing was performed on PBMCs. The clonotype was recovered from a woman between 55 and 75 years old in good health and CMV-seronegative. At the DNA level, the sequence is TGTGCCACCAGCATGGGCAGGGGGCGTCCAGATACGCAGTATTTT. It translates to CATSMGRGRPDTQYF.